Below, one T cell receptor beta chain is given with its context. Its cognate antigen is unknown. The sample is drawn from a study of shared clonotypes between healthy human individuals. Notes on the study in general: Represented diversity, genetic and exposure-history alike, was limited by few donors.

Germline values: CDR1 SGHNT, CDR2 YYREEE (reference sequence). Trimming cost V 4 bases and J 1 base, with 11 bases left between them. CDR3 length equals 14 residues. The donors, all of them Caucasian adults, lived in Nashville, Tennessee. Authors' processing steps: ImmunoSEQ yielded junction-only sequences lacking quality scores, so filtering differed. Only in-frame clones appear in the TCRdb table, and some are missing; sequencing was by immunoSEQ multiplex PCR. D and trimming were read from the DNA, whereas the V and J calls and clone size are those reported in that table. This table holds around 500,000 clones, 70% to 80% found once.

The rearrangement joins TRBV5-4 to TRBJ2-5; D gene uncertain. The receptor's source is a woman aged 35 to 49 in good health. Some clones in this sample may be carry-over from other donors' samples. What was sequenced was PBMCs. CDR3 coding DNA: TGTGCCAGCAGCCCGCTCCAATCCCAAGAGACCCAGTACTTC. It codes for CASSPLQSQETQYF.